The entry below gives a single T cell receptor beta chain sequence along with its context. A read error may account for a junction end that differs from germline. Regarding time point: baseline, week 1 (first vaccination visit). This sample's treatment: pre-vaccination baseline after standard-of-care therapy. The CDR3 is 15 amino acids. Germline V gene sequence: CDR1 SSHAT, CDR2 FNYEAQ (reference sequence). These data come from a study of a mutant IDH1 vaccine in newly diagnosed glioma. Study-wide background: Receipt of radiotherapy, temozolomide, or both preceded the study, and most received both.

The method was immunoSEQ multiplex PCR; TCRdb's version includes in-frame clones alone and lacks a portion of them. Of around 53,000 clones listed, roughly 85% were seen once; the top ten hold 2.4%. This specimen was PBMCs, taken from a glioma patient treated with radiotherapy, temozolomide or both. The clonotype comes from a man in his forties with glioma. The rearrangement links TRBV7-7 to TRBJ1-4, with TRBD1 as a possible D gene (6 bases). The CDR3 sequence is CASSRNRATNEKLFF. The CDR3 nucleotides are TGTGCTAGCAGCAGAAACAGGGCAACTAATGAAAAACTGTTTTTT.